This T cell receptor (beta chain) was documented in a study of vaccination and CD4 T cells after COVID-19. Study background: Participants were administered two doses of either the BNT162b2 or the mRNA-1273 vaccine.

V was pared by 5 bases and J by 5 bases, with 7 bases of the junction left unmatched. The CDR3 length is 14 residues. Germline V CDR1 and CDR2: SEHNR, FQNEAQ (reference sequence). Points from the study as a whole: Convalescent patients had a median roughly 87% of post-vaccine SARS-CoV-2-reactive clones that were detected only after vaccination, not before it.

The Oncomine TCR Beta short-read assay sequenced DNA from cultured CD4+ T cells. TCRdb reprocessed the PCR reads with MiXCR, giving one entry per CDR3 protein. The sample carries 25,000 to 30,000 distinct CDR3 sequences, less than 45% recorded once. A word on this clonotype: Its antigen is currently unknown.

Time point reported: late sampling 161 to 241 days after vaccination in a few convalescent patients. Treatment noted: approximately 10-day PBMC culture with coronavirus spike peptide pools or control peptides (ViraFEST assay). Using peptide pools, antigen-specific T cells were expanded in ViraFEST before TCRs were sequenced. On days 3 and 7, half the medium was swapped for fresh IL-2-containing medium. The source is a human donor who had recovered from COVID-19. V is TRBV7-9 and J is TRBJ1-1, with 8 bases that match TRBD1. The sequencing used CD4+ T cells from blood, cultured in vitro, collected about 7 months after SARS-CoV-2 vaccination. CDR3 sequence reads: CASSPRGRRTEAFF. Written as DNA, the CDR3 is TGTGCCAGCAGCCCCAGGGGGCGCCGTACTGAAGCTTTCTTT.